These 16 T cell receptor beta chains came from one sample sequenced in a study of graft-versus-host responses after intestinal transplantation. Measured with immunoSEQ multiplex PCR; TCRdb has only the in-frame clones, and not every one. Among about 98,000 clones listed, about 83% were seen once. Specimen: PBMCs, collected 255 days after intestinal transplant. These receptors all come from a human patient who received an intestinal transplant, so some T cells may come from the graft donor.

This chain joins TRBV10-2 and TRBJ1-1; tentatively, D is TRBD1 (6 bases). V lost 9 bases, J lost 1 base, and 12 bases lay in between. CDR3 length: 13 amino acids. Germline CDR1 reads WSHSY; CDR2 reads SAAADI. The CDR3 region is CASGGQTNTEAFF. The DNA for the CDR3 is TGCGCCAGTGGGGGGCAGACGAACACTGAAGCTTTCTTT.

The chain carries TRBV5-4 and TRBJ1-2; D might be TRBD1 (6 bases). This CDR3 contains 18 residues. V lost 5 bases, J lost 0 bases, and 23 bases lay in between. Germline CDR1 is SGHNT and CDR2 is YYREEE (reference sequence). CDR3 residues: CASRNSQGSHVANYGYTF. CDR3 nucleotides: TGTGCCAGCAGAAACTCACAGGGTAGCCACGTCGCTAACTATGGCTACACCTTC.

The chain is built from TRBV11-1 and TRBJ2-3; TRBD2 matches at 8 bases. Germline V CDR1 and CDR2: SGHAT, FQDESV (reference sequence). The CDR3 extends over 16 amino acids. V lost 8 bases to trimming and J lost 1 base; unmatched junction nucleotides: 11. The CDR3 DNA reads TGTGCCAGCTCCCCGGGGCTAGCGGGCGGCACAGATACGCAGTATTTT. As protein: CASSPGLAGGTDTQYF. The full variable domain, its missing parts supplied by reference TRBV11-1 and TRBJ2-3, is EAEVAQSPRYKITEKSQAVAFWCDPISGHATLYWYRQILGQGPELLVQFQDESVVDDSQLPKDRFSAERLKGVDSTLKIQPAELGDSAMYLCASSPGLAGGTDTQYFGPGTRLTVL.

The chain combines TRBV7-8 with TRBJ1-2; 8 bases line up with TRBD1. The V gene's germline CDR1 is SGHVS and CDR2 FQNEAQ. V shed 8 bases, J shed 4 bases, and the junction held 9 bases outside the gene matches. This CDR3 comprises 14 residues. The CDR3 DNA sequence: TGTGCCAGCGGCCAGGGGGCGCGCTTCTATGGCTACACCTTC. This sequence encodes CASGQGARFYGYTF.

As DNA, the CDR3 is TGCAGCATTGTTGGGGGAGCGGACACTGAAGCTTTCTTT. Its protein product is CSIVGGADTEAFF. This sequence joins TRBV29-1 and TRBJ1-1; maybe TRBD1 (5 bases). CDR3 size: 13 residues. The germline V gene has CDR1 SQVTM and CDR2 ANQGSEA. V lost 8 bases to trimming and J lost 3 bases, with 16 bases between them. Variable domain in full (rest from reference TRBV29-1 and TRBJ1-1): SAVISQKPSRDICQRGTSLTIQCQVDSQVTMMFWYRQQPGQSLTLIATANQGSEATYESGFVIDKFPISRPNLTFSTLTVSNMSPEDSSIYLCSIVGGADTEAFFGQGTRLTVV.

The genes are TRBV7-9 and TRBJ2-5; D is possibly TRBD1 (5 bases). The CDR3 consists of 13 residues. V was trimmed by 3 bases and J by 4 bases, leaving 9 bases between them. Germline V gene data show CDR1 as SEHNR and CDR2 as FQNEAQ (reference sequence). CDR3 DNA sequence: TGTGCCAGCAGCTTGATAGGGGCAGAGACCCAGTACTTC. Translation: CASSLIGAETQYF.

The chain links TRBV25-1 to TRBJ2-1; 8 bases line up with TRBD1. J was trimmed by 2 bases and V by 4 bases; bases with no gene match: 1. There are 14 residues in the CDR3. Germline lookup yields CDR1 MGHDK and CDR2 SYGVNS. CDR3 amino acids: CASSAQGAYNEQFF. CDR3 bases: TGTGCCAGCAGTGCACAGGGGGCCTACAATGAGCAGTTCTTC.

DNA for the CDR3: TGTGCCAGTAGCCCATCCGGGGGGGCCGCCTACAATGAGCAGTTCTTC. This codes for CASSPSGGAAYNEQFF. The chain combines TRBV2 with TRBJ2-1, with TRBD2 identical over 8 bases. Trimming at V came to 9 bases and at J to 2 bases, leaving 12 bases not matched to a gene. Germline lookup yields CDR1 SNHLY and CDR2 FYNNEI. The CDR3 length is 16 residues.

The V gene is TRBV5-1, the J gene TRBJ2-5; weak D call: TRBD1 (6 bases). V was pared by 4 bases and J by 2 bases, with 9 bases between. The germline gives CDR1 SGHRS, CDR2 YFSETQ. The CDR3 totals 13 residues. CDR3 protein: CASSADSQETQYF. The CDR3 DNA follows: TGCGCCAGCAGCGCGGACAGTCAAGAGACCCAGTACTTC.

This rearrangement joins TRBV5-1 to TRBJ2-3; no firm D call. This CDR3 contains 13 residues. Germline V lookup: CDR1 SGHRS, CDR2 YFSETQ. V was trimmed by 5 bases and J by 0 bases, leaving 7 bases between them. CDR3 nucleotide sequence: TGCGCCAGCAGAGGGCGCAGCACAGATACGCAGTATTTT. Amino acids: CASRGRSTDTQYF. The variable domain in full, with the rest retrieved from reference TRBV5-1 and TRBJ2-3, is KAGVTQTPRYLIKTRGQQVTLSCSPISGHRSVSWYQQTPGQGLQFLFEYFSETQRNKGNFPGRFSGRQFSNSRSEMNVSTLELGDSALYLCASRGRSTDTQYFGPGTRLTVL.

This clone was recorded once. At one end the junction does not follow the germline gene, possibly because of a read error. The genes are TRBV14 and TRBJ1-1; D possibly corresponds to TRBD1 (6 bases). Germline V gene lookup returns CDR1 SGHDN and CDR2 FVKESK. This CDR3 has 13 residues. For the CDR3, the DNA is TGTGCCAGCAGCCCATCCCGGGACACAGAAGCTTTCTTT. It translates to CASSPSRDTEAFF.

This sequence joins TRBV11-1 and TRBJ2-1; TRBD2 matches 7 bases. The germline V gene encodes CDR1 SGHAT and CDR2 FQDESV (reference sequence). The V and J ends lost 5 bases and 5 bases, in that order; junction bases with no gene match: 9. The CDR3 is 15 amino acids. The CDR3 DNA sequence: TGTGCCAGCAGCCCCACTTGGGACTACGACAATGAGCAGTTCTTC. As protein: CASSPTWDYDNEQFF.

The rearrangement links TRBV4-2 to TRBJ1-5, with a possible D match to TRBD1 (5 bases). Trimming pared 2 bases from V and 8 bases from J, leaving 25 bases between. The CDR3 contains 18 residues. The germline gives CDR1 LGHNA, CDR2 YNFKEQ. The CDR3 reads CASSQSFDPRGEREPQHF. The DNA for the CDR3 is TGTGCCAGCAGCCAAAGTTTCGACCCTCGAGGGGAAAGGGAGCCCCAGCATTTT.

The gene calls are TRBV5-1 and TRBJ1-1; D is unclear. V was trimmed by 7 bases and J by 2 bases, leaving 9 bases between them. The CDR3 contains 12 residues. Germline values: CDR1 SGHRS, CDR2 YFSETQ. The chain's CDR3 is CASAEFNTEAFF. CDR3 nucleotide sequence: TGCGCCAGCGCAGAGTTTAACACTGAAGCTTTCTTT.

The chain couples TRBV6-6 to TRBJ1-4; D is uncertain. The CDR3 consists of 10 residues. V lost 6 bases to trimming and J lost 8 bases, with 4 bases between them. Germline-derived CDR1 and CDR2 are MNHNY and SVGAGI (reference sequence). DNA of the CDR3: TGTGCCAGCAGCAGGGAAAAACTGTTTTTT. Its protein product is CASSREKLFF.

In this sample, this clone turned up a few times. The chain employs TRBV7-8 and TRBJ1-5; no definite D call. CDR1 and CDR2 (germline): SGHVS, FQNEAQ. The V end lost 2 bases, the J end lost 3 bases, and 8 bases lay between the germline ends. The CDR3 runs to 14 residues. CDR3 region: CASSLRLANQPQHF. CDR3 bases: TGTGCCAGCAGCTTAAGACTTGCCAATCAGCCCCAGCATTTT.